The subject of this entry is one T cell receptor (beta chain). This sample is drawn from a study of control samples from healthy donors and cancer patients. This table comes from immunoSEQ multiplex PCR, and its TCRdb copy is limited to in-frame clones, with some not included. The sample totals around 190,000 clones. Germline CDR1 is LGHDT and CDR2 is YNNKEL (reference sequence). The ends were cut back, 4 bases at V and 0 bases at J, with 10 bases in the middle. CDR3 size: 14 residues. The TCR sequence derives from a woman aged 25 to 39 in good health. The rearrangement links TRBV3-1 (or the pseudogene TRBV3-2) to TRBJ2-7; a weak D match, TRBD1 (6 bases). Sequenced sample: blood. This chain's CDR3 is CASSLQGSSYEQYF. Written as DNA, the CDR3 is TGTGCCAGCAGCCTACAGGGTAGCTCCTACGAGCAGTACTTC.